The source of this T cell receptor beta chain is a study of blood T cells in healthy people across ages. Of note for this clonotype: Germline and junction disagree at one end, which may indicate a read error.

Primers used in a second PCR of about 6 to 11 cycles were a sample-barcoded 5' primer and a J-beta primer mix. TCRdb analysed the 5' RACE reads with MiXCR anew, one entry per CDR3 protein. The data hold about 1.6 million distinct CDR3 sequences, with around 36% observed a single time. Germline V gene data show CDR1 as SGHNT and CDR2 as YYREEE (reference sequence). The CDR3 sequence is 15 residues long. This sequence originates from a woman aged 25 to 39 in good health. Material for sequencing was blood. This chain connects TRBV5-4 to TRBJ2-5; D perhaps matches TRBD2 (6 bases). Here the CDR3 reads CASSAQGGRGETQYF. DNA for the CDR3: TGCGCCAGCAGCGCTCAGGGAGGTCGAGGGGAGACCCAGTACTTC.